Listed below are T cell receptor beta chains from one sample, sequenced in a study of T cells after somatic rescue of genetic block. Produced via immunoSEQ multiplex PCR; TCRdb's table is partial and in-frame only. Altogether approximately 15,000 clones are present, around 72% being singletons, with the ten largest covering 20% to 25%. The source material was peripheral blood mononuclear cells (PBMCs). These receptors were taken from a boy younger than 18. CDR3s include the opening cysteine and the closing phenylalanine or tryptophan. The order of the fields is CDR3 DNA, CDR3 protein, V gene, J gene, D gene, clone size. A D gene is named only where the DNA matches it firmly. Where a row states a size, it is once, few, many or the class of an expanded clone; other rows omit it.

TGTGCCAGCAGCCCAGTTTATAGCTCCTACGAGCAGTACTTC	CASSPVYSSYEQYF	TRBV11-1	TRBJ2-7	-	few
TGTGCCAGCAGCCAAGATCCGGGATTCTACGAGCAGTACTTC	CASSQDPGFYEQYF	TRBV14	TRBJ2-7	-	-
TGTGCCAGCAGTTATCGACACCGATTCGACGAAAAACTGTTTTTT	CASSYRHRFDEKLFF	TRBV6-6	TRBJ1-4	-	-
TGTGCCAGCAGCCTATCTACGGGACAGGCTCTACTATCACGTTCCGAGCAGTACTTC	CASSLSTGQALLSRSEQYF	TRBV27	TRBJ2-7	TRBD1	-
TGTGCCAGCAGCTTATCGGTATCCAAAAACATTCAGTACTTC	CASSLSVSKNIQYF	TRBV7-9	TRBJ2-4	-	-
TGTGCCAGCAGTTTAGGCAGGGATGGGTACACTGAAGCTTTCTTT	CASSLGRDGYTEAFF	TRBV27	TRBJ1-1	-	few
TGTGCCAGCAGCTCCCATCGACAGGGGGCATGGGAGCAGTTCTTC	CASSSHRQGAWEQFF	TRBV7-9	TRBJ2-1	TRBD1	once
TGTGCCAGCAGCTTTCCACAGGAAGCCTATGGCTACACCTTC	CASSFPQEAYGYTF	TRBV5-6	TRBJ1-2	-	-
TGTCTCCCGGGCGCACAGGTCTATGGCTACACCTTC	CLPGAQVYGYTF	TRBV7-9	TRBJ1-2	-	-
TGCGCCAGCAGCTTGGCCCTTGATGGACTAATCGGGGAGCTGTTTTTT	CASSLALDGLIGELFF	TRBV5-1	TRBJ2-2	-	-
TGTGCCAGCAGCGCCCTAACGAATACGCAGTATTTT	CASSALTNTQYF	TRBV9	TRBJ2-3	-	-
TGTGCCAGCAGTCCGGCCGGGACAGGCAGCTCCTACGAGCAGTACTTC	CASSPAGTGSSYEQYF	TRBV28	TRBJ2-7	TRBD1	-
TGTGCCAGCAGTGAAGTTTGGGGGCACACTGAAGCTTTCTTT	CASSEVWGHTEAFF	TRBV2	TRBJ1-1	-	-
TGTGCCAGCAGCTGGTACAAAGCGGGGCTTTCCTACAATGAGCAGTTCTTC	CASSWYKAGLSYNEQFF	TRBV5-6	TRBJ2-1	TRBD2	-
TGTGCCAGCAGCGTTCGGGGGGCAACAGATACGCAGTATTTT	CASSVRGATDTQYF	TRBV9	TRBJ2-3	-	-
TGTGCCAGCAGCTTAAGAGGGGCGGGGAACACTGAAGCTTTCTTT	CASSLRGAGNTEAFF	TRBV7-8	TRBJ1-1	-	-
TGTGCCAGCAGTTACACCCCGACTCAGTTCTTCTTT	CASSYTPTQFFF	TRBV6-5	TRBJ1-1	-	-
TGTGCCAGCAGTTGGACTAGCGGCGACTACGAGCAGTACTTC	CASSWTSGDYEQYF	TRBV2	TRBJ2-7	TRBD2	-
TGTGCCAGCAGCCCGACGTCGATATCCACAAATACGCAGTATTTT	CASSPTSISTNTQYF	TRBV11-1	TRBJ2-3	-	-
TGTGCCATCAGTCCGGGACAGGGACGGAACTATGGCTACACCTTC	CAISPGQGRNYGYTF	TRBV10-3	TRBJ1-2	TRBD1	-
TGTGCCAGCAGTCAAGGGGATACGCAGTATTTT	CASSQGDTQYF	TRBV11-3	TRBJ2-3	-	-
TGCGCCAGCAGTGGGGACGGTTGGAGTGATCAGCCCCAGCATTTT	CASSGDGWSDQPQHF	TRBV10-2	TRBJ1-5	-	-
TGCGCCAGCAGCTTGGCGGGACCGGGCAATGAGCAGTTCTTC	CASSLAGPGNEQFF	TRBV5-1	TRBJ2-1	-	-
TGTGCCTGGAGTGTTAGCGGGTTCAATGAGCAGTTCTTC	CAWSVSGFNEQFF	TRBV30	TRBJ2-1	TRBD2	-
TGTGCCAGCAGCTTATTGGGCAGCCAAGAGACCCAGTACTTC	CASSLLGSQETQYF	TRBV7-7	TRBJ2-5	-	medium-sized
TGTGCCAGCAGCTTAGAGGCGGCCCAGGAGGCGGGAGCGCAGTTCTTC	CASSLEAAQEAGAQFF	TRBV7-8	TRBJ2-1	TRBD2	few
TGTGCCAGCAGTTCAATAATTTTCTCTGGGGCCAACGTCCTGACTTTC	CASSSIIFSGANVLTF	TRBV11-2	TRBJ2-6	-	-
TGCGCCAGCAGTCCTACCGGGTCTAGGGATAATGAGCAGTTCTTC	CASSPTGSRDNEQFF	TRBV10-1	TRBJ2-1	-	-
TGTGCCAGCAGCCAAGATTGGAGCGGGGATTACAATGAGCAGTTCTTC	CASSQDWSGDYNEQFF	TRBV14	TRBJ2-1	TRBD2	medium-sized
TGTGCCAGCAGTGTAGAAGGGGGCGGGCAGCCCCAGCATTTT	CASSVEGGGQPQHF	TRBV6-4	TRBJ1-5	TRBD1	medium-sized
TGTGCCAGCAGTAAGGGACAGGGGGCAAATCAGCCCCAGCATTTT	CASSKGQGANQPQHF	TRBV6-1	TRBJ1-5	TRBD1	-
TGTGCCAGCAGCCAAGAAGTAGGGGGGCCGAGGAACATTCAGTACTTC	CASSQEVGGPRNIQYF	TRBV4-2	TRBJ2-4	-	-